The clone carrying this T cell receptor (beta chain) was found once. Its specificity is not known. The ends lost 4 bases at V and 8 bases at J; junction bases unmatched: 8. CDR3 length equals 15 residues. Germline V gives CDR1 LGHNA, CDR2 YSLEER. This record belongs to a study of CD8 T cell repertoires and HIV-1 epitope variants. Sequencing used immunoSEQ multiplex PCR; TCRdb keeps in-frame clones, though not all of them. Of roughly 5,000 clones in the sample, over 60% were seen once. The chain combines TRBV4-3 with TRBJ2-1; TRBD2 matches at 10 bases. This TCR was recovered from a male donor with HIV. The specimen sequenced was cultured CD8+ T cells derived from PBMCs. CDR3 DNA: TGCGCCAGCAGCCTCGAGGTAGCGGGGGGAGATGAGCAGTTCTTC. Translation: CASSLEVAGGDEQFF.